The clone carrying this TCR beta chain was picked up many times. The target antigen is unknown. Assay: immunoSEQ multiplex PCR; the TCRdb copy retains only in-frame clones and omits some. This table holds 350,000 or so clones, about nine tenths found once. This specimen belongs to a study of cytomegalovirus exposure and HLA in healthy donors. Study findings and constraints: Within the 90 to 150 validation repertoires, first-cohort TCR clusters tended to co-occur, according to a later analysis.

V gave up 6 bases and J gave up 4 bases, with 13 bases separating them. The CDR3 runs to 14 residues. CDR1 MNHNY and CDR2 SVGAGI come from the germline V gene (reference sequence). The source is a woman aged 18-30 years in good health and CMV-seronegative. Sample: PBMCs. The V and J genes are TRBV6-6 and TRBJ1-5; maybe TRBD1 (5 bases). The CDR3 DNA is TGTGCCAGCAGCCCCCAGGGTAAGAATCAGCCCCAGCATTTT. Its translation is CASSPQGKNQPQHF.